This record concerns one T cell receptor (beta chain) sequence. Its antigen remains unknown. The sample belongs to a study of beta chain features in type 1 diabetes. The CDR3 spans 15 residues. Germline CDR1 reads MNHEY; CDR2 reads SVGAGI. Trimming removed 8 bases from V and 0 bases from J, with 15 bases in between. Study results and limitations: Type 1 diabetes patients had TCRB CDR3s that were shorter (moderately but significantly so) in all four CD4+ subsets. Equally in patients and controls, PCR might preferentially amplify shorter templates.

Sequenced material consisted of expressed TCRB transcripts (all of the isolated RNA was reverse transcribed). Sequenced by immunoSEQ multiplex PCR; TCRdb stores in-frame clones only, minus some. Of more than 550,000 clones in the sample, more than 13% were seen once. This clonotype originated in a man between 18 and 35 years old with type 1 diabetes. Input material: naive CD4+ T cells from blood. The chain is built from TRBV6-5 and TRBJ2-3; D is ambiguous. In DNA form, the CDR3 reads TGTGCCAGCCGTCAATCGGGCACTAGCACAGATACGCAGTATTTT. It specifies CASRQSGTSTDTQYF.